The 23 T cell receptor beta chains in this list originate from one sample, sequenced in a study of shared clonotypes between healthy human individuals. TCRdb's table, derived via immunoSEQ multiplex PCR, lists solely in-frame clones and lacks some. Counted here are about half a million clones, less than 85% occurring once; the ten biggest clones make up around 13%. Sequenced material: PBMCs. The source is a woman aged 40 to 50 in good health. Some clones in this sample may be carry-over from other donors' samples.

This clone came up a few times. The rearrangement uses TRBV10-3 and TRBJ2-3; D uncertain. This CDR3 is built from 13 residues. The V gene lost 3 bases and the J gene lost 2 bases, with 6 bases spanning the gap. Germline CDR1 ENHRY, CDR2 SYGVKD. The CDR3 loop reads CAISDGLTDTQYF. CDR3 bases: TGTGCCATCAGTGACGGCCTCACAGATACGCAGTATTTT.

V gene TRBV7-9 combines with J gene TRBJ2-5, with D perhaps TRBD2 (6 bases). The V end lost 2 bases, the J end lost 6 bases, and 16 bases lay between the germline ends. This CDR3 comprises 15 residues. Germline V CDR1 and CDR2: SEHNR, FQNEAQ (reference sequence). The DNA for the CDR3 is TGTGCCAGCAGCTTACTCCGGGGGATTTCGCAGACCCAGTACTTC. Translated: CASSLLRGISQTQYF.

The chain joins TRBV5-1 to TRBJ2-2, with D unclear. The CDR3 has 14 residues. Per germline, CDR1 SGHRS and CDR2 YFSETQ. V lost 4 bases, J lost 0 bases, and 7 bases lay in between. For the CDR3, the DNA is TGCGCCAGCAGCCCTTCTCCGAACACCGGGGAGCTGTTTTTT. Translating gives CASSPSPNTGELFF.

V is TRBV15 and J is TRBJ2-2, with D tentatively TRBD2 (5 bases). The CDR3 covers 16 residues. V was clipped by 5 bases and J by 3 bases, with 16 bases between them. Germline V gives CDR1 LNHNV, CDR2 YYDKDF (reference sequence). The CDR3 region has the DNA TGTGCCACCAGCCCCCGGGGATCCCGGGACACCGGGGAGCTGTTTTTT. It codes for CATSPRGSRDTGELFF.

V gene TRBV11-2 combines with J gene TRBJ1-3, with D maybe TRBD1 (5 bases). Germline CDR1 SGHAT, CDR2 FQNNGV. V lost 3 bases and J 0 bases, leaving 12 bases between the germline ends. CDR3 size: 16 residues. CDR3 sequence: CASSLTPDISGNTIYF. The DNA of the CDR3 is TGTGCCAGCAGCTTGACCCCGGACATCTCTGGAAACACCATATATTTT.

The gene calls are TRBV5-1 and TRBJ1-1; TRBD1 matches at 12 bases. V was clipped by 4 bases and J by 7 bases; unmatched bases: 5. CDR1 is SGHRS and CDR2 is YFSETQ in the germline V gene. The CDR3 runs to 14 residues. CDR3 sequence: CASSTGTGGGEAFF. CDR3 DNA: TGCGCCAGCAGCACAGGGACAGGGGGCGGTGAAGCTTTCTTT.

The table lists this clone with a few counts. Here the CDR3 reads CASSGNRQGNTEAFF. The CDR3 region has the DNA TGTGCCAGCAGCGGAAACCGACAGGGGAACACTGAAGCTTTCTTT. This rearrangement joins TRBV7-9 to TRBJ1-1; TRBD1 matches at 7 bases. With 5 bases clipped from V and 1 base from J, the junction kept 7 bases outside the gene matches. Germline V CDR1 and CDR2: SEHNR, FQNEAQ (reference sequence). The CDR3 runs to 15 residues.

As to this clone: Other DNA sequences in the same sample also yield this CDR3. This sequence joins TRBV2 and TRBJ2-5; no firm D call. V was pared by 6 bases and J by 4 bases, with 6 bases between. The CDR3 loop spans 11 amino acids. Germline CDR1 and CDR2: SNHLY and FYNNEI. The CDR3 loop reads CASRVRETQYF. The CDR3 DNA reads TGTGCCAGCAGGGTTAGAGAGACCCAGTACTTC.

V is TRBV21-1 and J is TRBJ2-5; the D call in the table, TRBD2, was not verified against the DNA. TRBV21-1 is labeled a pseudogene. The CDR3 has 20 amino acids. CDR3 in DNA: TGTGCCAGCAGCAAATCCCCCCTCGGACTAGCGGGAATGTCACGAGAGACCCAGTACTTC. Translating it yields CASSKSPLGLAGMSRETQYF.

V is TRBV7-3 and J is TRBJ2-1; 9 bases map to TRBD1. Germline lookup yields CDR1 SGHTA and CDR2 FQGTGA. Germline trimming cut 2 bases from V and 4 bases from J; bases unmatched to any gene: 3. The CDR3 has 15 amino acids. This CDR3 is CASSLDRGYYNEQFF. The DNA of the CDR3 is TGTGCCAGCAGCTTAGACAGGGGGTATTACAATGAGCAGTTCTTC.

The chain carries TRBV5-1 and TRBJ2-3; D call uncertain. Germline loops: CDR1 SGHRS, CDR2 YFSETQ. Trimming took 3 bases from V and 4 from J, leaving 12 bases between them. The CDR3 contains 14 residues. DNA of the CDR3: TGCGCCAGCAGCTACCGGCGGATGTCAGATACGCAGTATTTT. Translation gives CASSYRRMSDTQYF. Full variable domain (remainder filled in from reference TRBV5-1 and TRBJ2-3): KAGVTQTPRYLIKTRGQQVTLSCSPISGHRSVSWYQQTPGQGLQFLFEYFSETQRNKGNFPGRFSGRQFSNSRSEMNVSTLELGDSALYLCASSYRRMSDTQYFGPGTRLTVL.

V is TRBV10-3 and J is TRBJ2-7; TRBD1 agrees at 7 bases. CDR1 is ENHRY, CDR2 SYGVKD, per germline. V dropped 6 bases and J dropped 3; count of bases not matched to a gene: 5. The CDR3 length is 13 residues. This CDR3 reads CAISGTVLYEQYF. Written as DNA, the CDR3 is TGTGCCATCAGCGGGACAGTACTCTACGAGCAGTACTTC.

This chain joins TRBV2 and TRBJ2-1, with D perhaps TRBD2 (6 bases). CDR3 length equals 14 residues. V was trimmed by 7 bases and J by 7 bases, leaving 17 bases between them. Germline assignment: CDR1 SNHLY and CDR2 FYNNEI. The CDR3 loop reads CASTLTSFLNEQFF. CDR3 nucleotide sequence: TGTGCCAGCACGCTCACTAGCTTTCTAAATGAGCAGTTCTTC.

This sequence joins TRBV5-4 and TRBJ1-5, with D maybe TRBD1 (5 bases). V lost 0 bases to trimming and J lost 2 bases, with 9 bases between them. The V gene's germline CDR1 is SGHNT and CDR2 YYREEE (reference sequence). The CDR3 runs to 15 residues. The CDR3 reads CASSLAGDGNQPQHF. The CDR3 DNA reads TGTGCCAGCAGCTTGGCGGGGGATGGCAATCAGCCCCAGCATTTT.

Regarding this clone: The identical CDR3 is also encoded by other nucleotide sequences in the sample. The V gene is TRBV19, the J gene TRBJ2-3; D uncertain. V was shortened by 2 bases and J by 3 bases, with 0 bases between the two germline ends. The CDR3 extends over 11 amino acids. Germline loops: CDR1 LNHDA, CDR2 SQIVND (reference sequence). The CDR3 spells CASSITDTQYF. The DNA of the CDR3 is TGTGCCAGTAGTATAACAGATACGCAGTATTTT.

The chain links TRBV7-2 to TRBJ2-2, with 9 positions matching TRBD2. The CDR3 consists of 16 residues. The germline CDR1 and CDR2 sequences are SGHTA and FQGNSA. V lost 0 bases to trimming and J lost 7 bases; unmatched junction nucleotides: 6. CDR3 sequence: CASSLAAGGRNGELFF. CDR3 bases: TGTGCCAGCAGCTTAGCTGCGGGAGGGCGTAACGGGGAGCTGTTTTTT.

This clone has just one count. CDR3 sequence: CASSLQGHSYEQYF. The CDR3 DNA reads TGTGCCAGCAGCCTACAGGGTCACTCCTACGAGCAGTACTTC. V gene TRBV7-2 combines with J gene TRBJ2-7, with a tentative D call TRBD1 (6 bases). Germline V gene lookup returns CDR1 SGHTA and CDR2 FQGNSA. V was trimmed by 5 bases and J by 0 bases, leaving 11 bases between them. CDR3 length: 14 residues.

Here the CDR3 reads CASSGLKDGLAGGEKLFF. The CDR3 DNA sequence: TGTGCCAGCAGCGGTTTAAAGGACGGTCTGGCTGGCGGTGAAAAACTGTTTTTT. The chain joins TRBV28 to TRBJ1-4; the D is unclear. The V end lost 6 bases, the J end lost 7 bases, and 27 bases lay between the germline ends. This CDR3 region has 18 residues. Germline values: CDR1 MDHEN, CDR2 SYDVKM.

The rearrangement joins TRBV2 to TRBJ2-5; 11 nucleotides agree with TRBD1. This CDR3 is built from 15 residues. Germline values: CDR1 SNHLY, CDR2 FYNNEI. The V gene end was trimmed by 6 bases and the J gene end by 7 bases; junction bases not matched to a gene: 10. This chain's CDR3 is CASSGIRDRGATQYF. For the CDR3, the DNA is TGTGCCAGCAGCGGAATCCGGGACAGGGGGGCGACCCAGTACTTC.

The chain has TRBV4-3 and TRBJ2-7; D is possibly TRBD2 (6 bases). This CDR3 is 15 amino acids long. Germline CDR1 LGHNA, CDR2 YSLEER. Deletions cut 0 bases from V and 2 bases from J, with 11 bases between. The CDR3 DNA sequence: TGCGCCAGCAGCCAAGATTTGGCGGGACCCTACGAGCAGTACTTC. It encodes CASSQDLAGPYEQYF.

V gene TRBV18 combines with J gene TRBJ2-5, with D possibly matching TRBD1 (6 bases). Germline CDR1 reads KGHSH; CDR2 reads LQKENI. CDR3 size: 15 residues. Trimming stripped 3 bases from V and 4 bases from J, with 15 bases between. In DNA, the CDR3 is TGTGCCAGCTCACCGCTAGGGGGTGACGGAGAGACCCAGTACTTC. The encoded protein is CASSPLGGDGETQYF.

V is TRBV5-1 and J is TRBJ1-4; D unclear. V lost 6 bases to trimming and J lost 3 bases, with 9 bases between them. Germline CDR1 reads SGHRS; CDR2 reads YFSETQ. This CDR3 comprises 13 residues. CDR3 in amino acids: CASTDPPNEKLFF. The CDR3 nucleotides read TGCGCCAGCACGGATCCCCCTAATGAAAAACTGTTTTTT. The full variable domain, its missing parts supplied by reference TRBV5-1 and TRBJ1-4, is KAGVTQTPRYLIKTRGQQVTLSCSPISGHRSVSWYQQTPGQGLQFLFEYFSETQRNKGNFPGRFSGRQFSNSRSEMNVSTLELGDSALYLCASTDPPNEKLFFGSGTQLSVL.

The rearrangement uses TRBV7-6 and TRBJ1-3, with D unresolved. The CDR3 has 15 amino acids. Trimming removed 3 bases from V and 0 bases from J, with 9 bases in between. Per germline, CDR1 SGHVS and CDR2 FNYEAQ. The CDR3 DNA sequence: TGTGCCAGCAGCTTCTCGTCTGACTCTGGAAACACCATATATTTT. Protein sequence: CASSFSSDSGNTIYF.